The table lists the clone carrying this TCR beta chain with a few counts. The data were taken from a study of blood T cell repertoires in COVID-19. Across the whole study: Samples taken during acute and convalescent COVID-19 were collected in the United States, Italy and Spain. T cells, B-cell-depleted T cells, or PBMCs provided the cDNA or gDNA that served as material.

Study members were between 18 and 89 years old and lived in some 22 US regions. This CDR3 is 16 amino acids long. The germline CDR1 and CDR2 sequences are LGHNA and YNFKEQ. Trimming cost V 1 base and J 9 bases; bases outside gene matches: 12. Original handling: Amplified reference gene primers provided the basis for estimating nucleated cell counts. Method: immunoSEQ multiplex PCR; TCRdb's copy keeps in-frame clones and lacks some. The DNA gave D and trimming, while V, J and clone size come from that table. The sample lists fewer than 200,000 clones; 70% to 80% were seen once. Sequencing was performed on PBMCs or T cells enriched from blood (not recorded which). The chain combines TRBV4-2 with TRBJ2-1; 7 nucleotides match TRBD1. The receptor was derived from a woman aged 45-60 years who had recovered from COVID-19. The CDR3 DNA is TGTGCCAGCAGCCAAGGCCGGCGAGGCTCAGGGGGTGAGCAGTTCTTC. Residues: CASSQGRRGSGGEQFF.